This T cell receptor beta chain emerged from a study of control samples from healthy donors and cancer patients (dated by TCRdb to 2019 to 2021). The receptor library was made with the immunoSEQ multiplex PCR assay. The source is immuneACCESS, and TCRdb retained only in-frame sequences with V and J called. Part of the clones is not carried over; for the studies checked, unresolved V genes explain less than half of this, and the remainder is unexplained. Here the sample has 74,000 or so clones; 75% to 90% occur a single time. Together, the top ten hold 7.2% of the sample. As regards this clone: Its antigen target is currently unknown. No per-base quality is available; no much larger clone lies one base away.

Sequencing was performed on blood. This TCR derives from a man aged 45-65 years in good health.

The CDR3 protein is CASSQVGREGSNYGYTF. In nucleotide form, the sequence is TGCGCCAGCAGCCAAGTGGGCAGGGAGGGTTCTAACTATGGCTACACCTTC. The sequence joins TRBV4-3 to TRBJ1-2; TRBD1 is a weak D gene call, 5 bases matching. V is reduced by 1 base and J by 0 bases, leaving a spacing of 15 bases between them. The CDR3, cysteine through phenylalanine, is 17 amino acids long. Of the read, only the CDR3 DNA is kept; its 51 bases are in frame from base 1. For CDR1 and CDR2, the germline V gene lists LGHNA and YSLEER.